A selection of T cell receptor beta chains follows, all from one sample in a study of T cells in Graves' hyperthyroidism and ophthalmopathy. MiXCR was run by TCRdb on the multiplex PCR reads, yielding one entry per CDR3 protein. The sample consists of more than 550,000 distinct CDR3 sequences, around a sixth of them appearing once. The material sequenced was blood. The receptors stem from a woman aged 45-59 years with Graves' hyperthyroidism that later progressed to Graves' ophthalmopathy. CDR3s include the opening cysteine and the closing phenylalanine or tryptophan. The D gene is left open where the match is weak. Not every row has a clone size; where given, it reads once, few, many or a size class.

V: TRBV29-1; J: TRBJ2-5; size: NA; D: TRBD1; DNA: TGCAGCGTTACGATGTTAGACAGGGGTGGAGAGACCCAGTACTTC; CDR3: CSVTMLDRGGETQYF
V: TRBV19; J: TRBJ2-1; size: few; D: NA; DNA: TGTGCCAGTAGTGCCCCCGGAAACTCCTACAATGAGCAGTTCTTC; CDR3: CASSAPGNSYNEQFF
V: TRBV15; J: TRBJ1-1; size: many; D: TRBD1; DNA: TGTGCCACCAGCAGAACTTACAGGGGTAACACTGAAGCTTTCTTT; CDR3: CATSRTYRGNTEAFF
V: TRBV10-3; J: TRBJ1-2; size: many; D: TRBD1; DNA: TGTGCCATCAGCACCGCGGGACAGCTCTATGGCTACACCTTC; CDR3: CAISTAGQLYGYTF
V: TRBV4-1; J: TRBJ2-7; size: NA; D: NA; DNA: TGCGCCAGCAGCCAAGATCCCCATACCTACGAGCAGTACTTC; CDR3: CASSQDPHTYEQYF
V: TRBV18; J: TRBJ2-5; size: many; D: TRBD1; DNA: TGTGCCAGCTCAGGCAGGCGGACAGGTCAAGAGACCCAGTACTTC; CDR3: CASSGRRTGQETQYF
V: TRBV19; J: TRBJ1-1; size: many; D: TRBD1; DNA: TGTGCCAGTATACAGGGGGCCGGCACTGAAGCTTTCTTT; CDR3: CASIQGAGTEAFF
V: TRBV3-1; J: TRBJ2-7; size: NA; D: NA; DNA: TGTGCCAGCAGCCTGAGTACGACGGGGGGCACCTACGAGCAGTACTTC; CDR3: CASSLSTTGGTYEQYF
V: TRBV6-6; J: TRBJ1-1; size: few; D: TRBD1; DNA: TGTGCCAGCAGTTTCTCGACAGGGTCGAACACTGAAGCTTTCTTT; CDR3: CASSFSTGSNTEAFF
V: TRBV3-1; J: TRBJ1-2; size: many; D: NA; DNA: TGTGCCAGCAGCCAACGGGACTCTGGCTACACCTTC; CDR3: CASSQRDSGYTF
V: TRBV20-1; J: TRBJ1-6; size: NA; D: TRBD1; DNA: TGCAGTGCTAGAGTCCGCCAGGGACAGAATTCACCCCTCCACTTT; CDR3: CSARVRQGQNSPLHF
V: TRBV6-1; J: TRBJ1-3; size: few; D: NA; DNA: TGTGCCAGCAGCGCGGTCGGGCTCGGAAACACCATATATTTT; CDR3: CASSAVGLGNTIYF
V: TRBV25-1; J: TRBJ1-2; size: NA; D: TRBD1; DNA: TGTGCCAGCAGTGCCCACCGGGACAGGTTCGGTAACTATGGCTACACCTTC; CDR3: CASSAHRDRFGNYGYTF
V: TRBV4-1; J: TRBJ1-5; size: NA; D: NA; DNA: TGCGCCAGCAGCCAGAGGGACGGTGAATATCAGCCCCAGCATTTT; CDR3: CASSQRDGEYQPQHF
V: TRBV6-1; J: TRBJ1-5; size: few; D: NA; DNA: TGTGCCAGCAGTGGGACACTGACCGGCAATCAGCCCCAGCATTTT; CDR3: CASSGTLTGNQPQHF
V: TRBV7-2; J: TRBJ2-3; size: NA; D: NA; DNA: TGTGCCAGCAGCCCCGCCATGAGCGTTACGCAGTATTTT; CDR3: CASSPAMSVTQYF
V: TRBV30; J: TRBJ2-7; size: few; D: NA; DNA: TGTGCCGGGGATAAGTCCTCCTACGAGCAGTACTTC; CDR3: CAGDKSSYEQYF
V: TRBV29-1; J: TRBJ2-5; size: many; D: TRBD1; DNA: TGCAGCGTTGAAGATCAGGGGGTGACCCAGTACTTC; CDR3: CSVEDQGVTQYF
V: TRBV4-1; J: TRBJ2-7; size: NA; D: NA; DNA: TGCGCCAGCAGCCAAGGGACAGTAGGAGCCTACGAGCAGTACTTC; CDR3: CASSQGTVGAYEQYF
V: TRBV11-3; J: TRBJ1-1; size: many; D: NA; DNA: TGTGCCAGCGCCGAAGGGGCCGGGCACACTGAAGCTTTCTTT; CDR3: CASAEGAGHTEAFF
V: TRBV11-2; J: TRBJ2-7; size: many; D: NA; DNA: TGTGCCAGCAGATCCGGGACCTACGAGCAGTACTTC; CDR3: CASRSGTYEQYF
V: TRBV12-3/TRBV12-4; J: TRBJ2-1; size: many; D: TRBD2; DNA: TGTGCCAGCAACAGACTAGCGGGGGGGACCAATGAGCAGTTCTTC; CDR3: CASNRLAGGTNEQFF
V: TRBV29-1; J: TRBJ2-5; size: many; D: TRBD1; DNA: TGCAGCGTTGGGGACAGGCAAGAGACCCAGTACTTC; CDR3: CSVGDRQETQYF
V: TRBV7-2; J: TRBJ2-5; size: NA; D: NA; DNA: TGTGCCAGCAGTAAAGATTTCGGGGACCAAGAGACCCAGTACTTC; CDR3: CASSKDFGDQETQYF
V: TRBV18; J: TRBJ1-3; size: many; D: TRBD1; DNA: TGTGCCAGCTCACCGACAGGGGTATTGGACACCATATATTTT; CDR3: CASSPTGVLDTIYF
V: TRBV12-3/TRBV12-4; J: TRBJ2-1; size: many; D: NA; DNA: TGTGCCAGCAGTCCGGGACTTCTGAGGGATGAGCAGTTCTTC; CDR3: CASSPGLLRDEQFF
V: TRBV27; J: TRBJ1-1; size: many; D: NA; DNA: TGTGCCAGCAGTTTAGCCGGGCCAGCCCCTGAAGCTTTCTTT; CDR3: CASSLAGPAPEAFF
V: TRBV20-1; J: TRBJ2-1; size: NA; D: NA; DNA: TGCAGTGCTATCGGTAGACAGGACCCCTACAATGAGCAGTTCTTC; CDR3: CSAIGRQDPYNEQFF
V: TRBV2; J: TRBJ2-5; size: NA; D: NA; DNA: TGTGCCAGCAGTGTCTCTAGCCCACGGGAGACCCAGTACTTC; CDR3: CASSVSSPRETQYF
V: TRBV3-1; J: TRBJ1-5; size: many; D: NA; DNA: TGTGCCAGCAGCCCACGCGCGGATCCAAGCGGGTTACCCCAGCATTTT; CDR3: CASSPRADPSGLPQHF
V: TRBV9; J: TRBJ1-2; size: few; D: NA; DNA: TGTGCCAGCAGCGGTACACAGGGTCTAGAAGGCTACACCTTC; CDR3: CASSGTQGLEGYTF
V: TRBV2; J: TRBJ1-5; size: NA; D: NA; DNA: TGTGCCAGCAGTGAATTGACCGCCAATCAGCCCCAGCATTTT; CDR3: CASSELTANQPQHF
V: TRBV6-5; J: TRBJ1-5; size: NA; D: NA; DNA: TGTGCCAGCAGTTATAGGTTCGGGAAAAGCAATCAGCCCCAGCATTTT; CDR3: CASSYRFGKSNQPQHF
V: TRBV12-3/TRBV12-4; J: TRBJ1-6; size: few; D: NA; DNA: TGTGCCAGCAGGACACAGTATCCGTGGGATTCACCCCTCCACTTT; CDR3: CASRTQYPWDSPLHF
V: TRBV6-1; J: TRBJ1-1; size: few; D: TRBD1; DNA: TGTGCCAGCAGGACCGACGACAGGGAGGGAACTGAAGCTTTCTTT; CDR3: CASRTDDREGTEAFF
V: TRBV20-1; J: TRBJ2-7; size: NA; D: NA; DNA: TGCAGTGCTATCGCCAGGACCTCCTCTGCCGAGCAGTACTTC; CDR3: CSAIARTSSAEQYF
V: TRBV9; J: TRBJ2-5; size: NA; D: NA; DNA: TGTGCCAGCAGCGTAGCTCAAGGGGCAGAGACCCAGTACTTC; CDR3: CASSVAQGAETQYF
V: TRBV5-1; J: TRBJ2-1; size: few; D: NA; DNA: TGCGCCAGCAGCCTTTTACAGCTAAGGGAAGGAGAGCAGTTCTTC; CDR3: CASSLLQLREGEQFF
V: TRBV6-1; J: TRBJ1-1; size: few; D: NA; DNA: TGTGCCAGCAGTGAAGCCGACGCAAAACACGCTTTCTTT; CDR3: CASSEADAKHAFF
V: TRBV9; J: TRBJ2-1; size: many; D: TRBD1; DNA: TGTGCCAGCAGCCCGGGACAGGACCCCGGCAATGAGCAGTTCTTC; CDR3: CASSPGQDPGNEQFF
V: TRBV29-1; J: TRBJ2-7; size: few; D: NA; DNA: TGCAGCGTTGTTGACAGAACCGTCACCGAGCAGTACTTC; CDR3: CSVVDRTVTEQYF
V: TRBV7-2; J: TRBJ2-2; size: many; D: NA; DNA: TGTGCCAGCAGCTTACATTATATGACGGCGAACACCGGGGAGCTGTTTTTT; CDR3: CASSLHYMTANTGELFF
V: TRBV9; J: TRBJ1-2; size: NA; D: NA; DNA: TGTGCCAGCAGCCCCAGCGGGGATTACTATGGCTACACCTTC; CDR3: CASSPSGDYYGYTF
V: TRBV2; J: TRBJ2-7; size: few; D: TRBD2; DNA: TGTGCCAGCGCCCCGGGACTAGCTACCTACGAGCAGTACTTC; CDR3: CASAPGLATYEQYF
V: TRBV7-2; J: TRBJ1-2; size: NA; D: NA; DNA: TGTGCCAGCAGCAACACCCTAAGAGGGGCGGGTGGCTACACCTTC; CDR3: CASSNTLRGAGGYTF
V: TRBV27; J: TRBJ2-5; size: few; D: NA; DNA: TGTGCCAGCAGTTTAGCTGCTGGGACCCAGTACTTC; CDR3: CASSLAAGTQYF
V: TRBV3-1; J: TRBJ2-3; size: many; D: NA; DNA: TGTGCCAGCAGCCAAGGACGGACGGATACGCAGTATTTT; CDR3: CASSQGRTDTQYF
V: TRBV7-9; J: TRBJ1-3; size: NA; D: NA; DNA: TGTGCCAGCAGCTTATTATCCCCCGGTATCTCTGGAAACACCATATATTTT; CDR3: CASSLLSPGISGNTIYF